Listed below are T cell receptor beta chains from one sample, sequenced in a study of spatial heterogeneity in lung cancer. TCRdb itself ran the 5' RACE reads through MiXCR, one entry per CDR3 protein. In the table there are approximately 26,000 distinct CDR3 sequences, roughly 10% of which are singletons. Here the sequenced sample was lung tumor tissue, taken at surgery. The receptors originated from a male donor with early-stage non-small cell lung cancer. Each CDR3 is given with its conserved first and last residue. A D gene is named only where the DNA matches it firmly. Only some rows state a clone size, as once, few, many or a class for expanded clones.

j_call: TRBJ2-5; d_call: NA; clone_size: medium-sized; v_call: TRBV29-1; cdr3_nt: TGCAGCGGCCGACAGTTGGGAGAGACCCAGTACTTC; cdr3_aa: CSGRQLGETQYF
j_call: TRBJ2-1; d_call: TRBD2; clone_size: many; v_call: TRBV4-3; cdr3_nt: TGCGCCAGCAGCCTGAGATACGGGGAGGGGATTTACAATGAGCAGTTCTTC; cdr3_aa: CASSLRYGEGIYNEQFF
j_call: TRBJ1-1; d_call: NA; clone_size: few; v_call: TRBV19; cdr3_nt: TGTGCCAGTAGTCAACACACTGAAGCTTTCTTT; cdr3_aa: CASSQHTEAFF
j_call: TRBJ2-5; d_call: NA; clone_size: NA; v_call: TRBV21-1; cdr3_nt: TGTGCCAGAGCACTGGGGGGCCCTGTGGAGACCCAGTACTTC; cdr3_aa: CARALGGPVETQYF
j_call: TRBJ2-7; d_call: NA; clone_size: many; v_call: TRBV4-3; cdr3_nt: TGCGCCAGCAGCCAAGACAGGACTACCTACGAGCAGTACTTC; cdr3_aa: CASSQDRTTYEQYF
j_call: TRBJ2-3; d_call: NA; clone_size: many; v_call: TRBV12-3/TRBV12-4; cdr3_nt: TGTGCCAGCAGTTTATTTACCAGCACAGATACGCAGTATTTT; cdr3_aa: CASSLFTSTDTQYF
j_call: TRBJ1-4; d_call: NA; clone_size: many; v_call: TRBV12-3/TRBV12-4; cdr3_nt: TGTGCCAGCAGCCCATCCGCCATGGGGGGCGGTGGAAAACTGTTTTTT; cdr3_aa: CASSPSAMGGGGKLFF
j_call: TRBJ2-5; d_call: NA; clone_size: NA; v_call: TRBV7-9; cdr3_nt: TGTGCCAGCAGCTTAGTTGGTTGGACCCAGTACTTC; cdr3_aa: CASSLVGWTQYF
j_call: TRBJ2-1; d_call: NA; clone_size: NA; v_call: TRBV7-8; cdr3_nt: TGTGCCAGCAGCTTAGCGAGGGGGAGGGCTAGTGAGCAGTTCTTC; cdr3_aa: CASSLARGRASEQFF
j_call: TRBJ2-3; d_call: NA; clone_size: many; v_call: TRBV28; cdr3_nt: TGTGCCAGTGATCCTTACAGGGTCGGGAGCACAGATACGCAGTATTTT; cdr3_aa: CASDPYRVGSTDTQYF
j_call: TRBJ1-3; d_call: NA; clone_size: NA; v_call: TRBV3-1; cdr3_nt: TGTGCCAGCGAGGGGCACAGCTCTGGAAACACCATATATTTT; cdr3_aa: CASEGHSSGNTIYF
j_call: TRBJ1-1; d_call: TRBD1; clone_size: many; v_call: TRBV6-5; cdr3_nt: TGTGCCAGCAGTTACTCGTCCCCGGGACAGGCATTCGAAGCTTTCTTT; cdr3_aa: CASSYSSPGQAFEAFF
j_call: TRBJ2-1; d_call: NA; clone_size: many; v_call: TRBV2; cdr3_nt: TGTGCCAGCAGTGTCTTAGGGACACTCTCCTACAATGAGCAGTTCTTC; cdr3_aa: CASSVLGTLSYNEQFF
j_call: TRBJ2-1; d_call: NA; clone_size: few; v_call: TRBV5-5; cdr3_nt: TGTGCCAGCAGCTTGGACAGGGCGTCCTACAATGAGCAGTTCTTC; cdr3_aa: CASSLDRASYNEQFF
j_call: TRBJ2-3; d_call: NA; clone_size: few; v_call: TRBV6-4; cdr3_nt: TGTGCCAGCAGTGACAAGACCACAGATACGCAGTATTTT; cdr3_aa: CASSDKTTDTQYF
j_call: TRBJ2-1; d_call: NA; clone_size: few; v_call: TRBV9; cdr3_nt: TGTGCCAGCGGCGTCGGCATCCTGGGCTACAATGAGCAGTTCTTC; cdr3_aa: CASGVGILGYNEQFF
j_call: TRBJ1-1; d_call: NA; clone_size: many; v_call: TRBV28; cdr3_nt: TGTGCCAGCAGTTTTGGGTTTTTGAACGCCCGCGGGGCTCCTGAAGCTTTCTTT; cdr3_aa: CASSFGFLNARGAPEAFF
j_call: TRBJ2-3; d_call: NA; clone_size: many; v_call: TRBV20-1; cdr3_nt: TGCAGTGGTCAAGGAGGGGGCACAGATACGCAGTATTTT; cdr3_aa: CSGQGGGTDTQYF
j_call: TRBJ2-7; d_call: TRBD1; clone_size: NA; v_call: TRBV7-8; cdr3_nt: TGTGCCAGCACCATCAGGGCAGGGGGAACTTACGAGCAGTACTTC; cdr3_aa: CASTIRAGGTYEQYF
j_call: TRBJ2-7; d_call: NA; clone_size: many; v_call: TRBV10-3; cdr3_nt: TGTGCCATCAGTGACCCCAAAGCGGTGGTAGCTACCCACTACGAGCAGTACTTC; cdr3_aa: CAISDPKAVVATHYEQYF
j_call: TRBJ2-6; d_call: NA; clone_size: many; v_call: TRBV27; cdr3_nt: TGTGCCAGCAGTTTGGGCTCTGGGGCCAACGTCCTGACTTTC; cdr3_aa: CASSLGSGANVLTF
j_call: TRBJ2-1; d_call: TRBD2; clone_size: NA; v_call: TRBV6-2/TRBV6-3; cdr3_nt: TGTGCCAGCAGTTTCCGACTAGCGGGGGGTCATGAGCAGTTCTTC; cdr3_aa: CASSFRLAGGHEQFF
j_call: TRBJ2-7; d_call: TRBD1; clone_size: NA; v_call: TRBV7-9; cdr3_nt: TGTGCCAGCAGCAAAGGACAGGGCAGCTACGAGCAGTACTTC; cdr3_aa: CASSKGQGSYEQYF
j_call: TRBJ2-7; d_call: TRBD2; clone_size: many; v_call: TRBV6-6; cdr3_nt: TGTGCCAGCCGACTAGCGCCCACCTACGAGCAGTACTTC; cdr3_aa: CASRLAPTYEQYF
j_call: TRBJ2-1; d_call: TRBD1; clone_size: many; v_call: TRBV9; cdr3_nt: TGTGCCAGCAGCGGAGGCCGGGACAGGGGTTATTATGAGCAGTTCTTC; cdr3_aa: CASSGGRDRGYYEQFF
j_call: TRBJ2-1; d_call: NA; clone_size: NA; v_call: TRBV18; cdr3_nt: TGTGCCAGCTCACCACCGGCAGGAGGGCCCCACAATGAGCAGTTCTTC; cdr3_aa: CASSPPAGGPHNEQFF
j_call: TRBJ2-7; d_call: NA; clone_size: NA; v_call: TRBV12-3/TRBV12-4; cdr3_nt: TGTGCCAGCAGTCATTCCTCCCCCGAGCAGTACTTC; cdr3_aa: CASSHSSPEQYF
j_call: TRBJ2-3; d_call: NA; clone_size: many; v_call: TRBV29-1; cdr3_nt: TGCAGCGTTGCGGGGGTCGAGGGGTCCAGCACAGATACGCAGTATTTT; cdr3_aa: CSVAGVEGSSTDTQYF
j_call: TRBJ1-2; d_call: NA; clone_size: many; v_call: TRBV7-2; cdr3_nt: TGTGCCAGCAGCTTAGCAGGGAACTATGGCTACACCTTC; cdr3_aa: CASSLAGNYGYTF
j_call: TRBJ2-2; d_call: NA; clone_size: few; v_call: TRBV24-1; cdr3_nt: TGTGCCACCAGTTGGTCAGCGAACACCGGGGAGCTGTTTTTT; cdr3_aa: CATSWSANTGELFF
j_call: TRBJ2-3; d_call: NA; clone_size: few; v_call: TRBV6-1; cdr3_nt: TGTGCCAGCAGTGCCATGCGGACTGCAGATACGCAGTATTTT; cdr3_aa: CASSAMRTADTQYF
j_call: TRBJ2-5; d_call: TRBD1; clone_size: NA; v_call: TRBV5-1; cdr3_nt: TGCGCCAGCAGCGGTGGACAGGGCACGGGAGAGACCCAGTACTTC; cdr3_aa: CASSGGQGTGETQYF
j_call: TRBJ2-3; d_call: TRBD2; clone_size: many; v_call: TRBV20-1; cdr3_nt: TGCAGTGCTTCTCTGACTAGCGGGGGAGGGAATACGCAGTATTTT; cdr3_aa: CSASLTSGGGNTQYF
j_call: TRBJ2-5; d_call: NA; clone_size: NA; v_call: TRBV9; cdr3_nt: TGTGCCAGCAGCTTGAAGGGGGGGCGGGAGACCCAGTACTTC; cdr3_aa: CASSLKGGRETQYF
j_call: TRBJ2-1; d_call: NA; clone_size: many; v_call: TRBV7-2; cdr3_nt: TGTGCCAGCAGCATCCCCTCCTACAATGAGCAGTTCTTC; cdr3_aa: CASSIPSYNEQFF
j_call: TRBJ2-3; d_call: NA; clone_size: NA; v_call: TRBV27; cdr3_nt: TGTGCCAGCACTTCCCATGGCACAGATACGCAGTATTTT; cdr3_aa: CASTSHGTDTQYF
j_call: TRBJ2-7; d_call: NA; clone_size: many; v_call: TRBV14; cdr3_nt: TGTGCCAGCAGCCTCCTATCCTACGAGCAGTACTTC; cdr3_aa: CASSLLSYEQYF
j_call: TRBJ2-7; d_call: NA; clone_size: NA; v_call: TRBV30; cdr3_nt: TGTGCCTGGAGTGGGGGGAAGGAGCAGTACTTC; cdr3_aa: CAWSGGKEQYF
j_call: TRBJ1-5; d_call: NA; clone_size: many; v_call: TRBV20-1; cdr3_nt: TGCAGTGCTATCGGAGACACCAATCAGCCCCAGCATTTT; cdr3_aa: CSAIGDTNQPQHF
j_call: TRBJ2-7; d_call: TRBD2; clone_size: NA; v_call: TRBV7-2; cdr3_nt: TGTGCCAGCAGCTTTAGCGGGACCCCCTACGAGCAGTACTTC; cdr3_aa: CASSFSGTPYEQYF
j_call: TRBJ2-7; d_call: TRBD2; clone_size: many; v_call: TRBV28; cdr3_nt: TGTGCCAGCAGCCCCCGGCCCGGGGGAGGGTACGAGCAGTACTTC; cdr3_aa: CASSPRPGGGYEQYF
j_call: TRBJ1-4; d_call: NA; clone_size: few; v_call: TRBV7-2; cdr3_nt: TGTGCCAGCAGCTTAGCCCGGGATGAAAAACTGTTTTTT; cdr3_aa: CASSLARDEKLFF
j_call: TRBJ2-7; d_call: TRBD1; clone_size: NA; v_call: TRBV7-2; cdr3_nt: TGTGCCAGCAGCTCGGGGACAGCTTACAACGAGCAGTACTTC; cdr3_aa: CASSSGTAYNEQYF
j_call: TRBJ2-7; d_call: NA; clone_size: many; v_call: TRBV28; cdr3_nt: TGTGCCAGCAGGCCCGGACTTCTCGGGCAGTACTTC; cdr3_aa: CASRPGLLGQYF
j_call: TRBJ2-2; d_call: TRBD2; clone_size: many; v_call: TRBV5-1; cdr3_nt: TGCGCCAGCAGCTTCGGACTAGCGTCGAACACCGGGGAGCTGTTTTTT; cdr3_aa: CASSFGLASNTGELFF
j_call: TRBJ2-5; d_call: TRBD2; clone_size: NA; v_call: TRBV6-5; cdr3_nt: TGTGCCAGCAGTTACCCGGGGCTAGCGGGAGGGGAGACCCAGTACTTC; cdr3_aa: CASSYPGLAGGETQYF
j_call: TRBJ2-1; d_call: NA; clone_size: many; v_call: TRBV27; cdr3_nt: TGTGCCAGCAGTTTATCGAGGGAACAGTACAATGAGCAGTTCTTC; cdr3_aa: CASSLSREQYNEQFF
j_call: TRBJ1-5; d_call: NA; clone_size: few; v_call: TRBV6-2/TRBV6-3; cdr3_nt: TGTGCCAGCAGTGCCCCTGAAAGCGCCAGCAATCAGCCCCAGCATTTT; cdr3_aa: CASSAPESASNQPQHF
j_call: TRBJ1-3; d_call: NA; clone_size: NA; v_call: TRBV4-2; cdr3_nt: TGTGCCAGCAGCCAAGGCCGGGACCTCTTTGGAAACACCATATATTTT; cdr3_aa: CASSQGRDLFGNTIYF
j_call: TRBJ1-1; d_call: TRBD1; clone_size: few; v_call: TRBV23-1; cdr3_nt: TGCGCCAGCTCCCGGGACAGGGGACACATGAACACTGAAGCTTTCTTT; cdr3_aa: CASSRDRGHMNTEAFF
j_call: TRBJ2-7; d_call: NA; clone_size: medium-sized; v_call: TRBV20-1; cdr3_nt: TGCAGTGCTAGCCCTCGTATTCCCGACCACTACGAGCAGTACTTC; cdr3_aa: CSASPRIPDHYEQYF
j_call: TRBJ2-1; d_call: NA; clone_size: many; v_call: TRBV11-3; cdr3_nt: TGTGCCAGCAGCTTAGATAGTGGGGGTAATGAGCAGTTCTTC; cdr3_aa: CASSLDSGGNEQFF
j_call: TRBJ2-2; d_call: TRBD2; clone_size: NA; v_call: TRBV3-1; cdr3_nt: TGTGCCAGCAGCCAAGGACTAGCGGGAGTCGGGGAGCTGTTTTTT; cdr3_aa: CASSQGLAGVGELFF
j_call: TRBJ1-2; d_call: NA; clone_size: many; v_call: TRBV6-2/TRBV6-3; cdr3_nt: TGTGCCAGCACCAGAACGCAGTCTAACTATGGCTACACCTTC; cdr3_aa: CASTRTQSNYGYTF
j_call: TRBJ2-7; d_call: NA; clone_size: many; v_call: TRBV27; cdr3_nt: TGTGCCAGCAGTTCGGCGGATTCCTACGAGCAGTACTTC; cdr3_aa: CASSSADSYEQYF
j_call: TRBJ1-2; d_call: TRBD1; clone_size: many; v_call: TRBV12-3/TRBV12-4; cdr3_nt: TGTGCCAGCAGGTCGGACAGGGGCTATGGCTACACCTTC; cdr3_aa: CASRSDRGYGYTF
j_call: TRBJ2-2; d_call: TRBD1; clone_size: many; v_call: TRBV7-3; cdr3_nt: TGTGCCAGCAGCTTAAACGGACAGGGGTCCGGGGAGCTGTTTTTT; cdr3_aa: CASSLNGQGSGELFF
j_call: TRBJ2-1; d_call: TRBD2; clone_size: many; v_call: TRBV10-3; cdr3_nt: TGTGCCATCACCCCAGGCGGGGGGGGCCGGAGTGAGCAGTTCTTC; cdr3_aa: CAITPGGGGRSEQFF
j_call: TRBJ1-4; d_call: NA; clone_size: many; v_call: TRBV7-3; cdr3_nt: TGTGCCAGCAGCCCGACCGGGACGGTGGGCGAAAAACTGTTTTTT; cdr3_aa: CASSPTGTVGEKLFF
j_call: TRBJ2-4; d_call: TRBD2; clone_size: NA; v_call: TRBV15; cdr3_nt: TGTGCCACCAGCGGTTGGGGCGGGAGGGTTGGAAACATTCAGTACTTC; cdr3_aa: CATSGWGGRVGNIQYF